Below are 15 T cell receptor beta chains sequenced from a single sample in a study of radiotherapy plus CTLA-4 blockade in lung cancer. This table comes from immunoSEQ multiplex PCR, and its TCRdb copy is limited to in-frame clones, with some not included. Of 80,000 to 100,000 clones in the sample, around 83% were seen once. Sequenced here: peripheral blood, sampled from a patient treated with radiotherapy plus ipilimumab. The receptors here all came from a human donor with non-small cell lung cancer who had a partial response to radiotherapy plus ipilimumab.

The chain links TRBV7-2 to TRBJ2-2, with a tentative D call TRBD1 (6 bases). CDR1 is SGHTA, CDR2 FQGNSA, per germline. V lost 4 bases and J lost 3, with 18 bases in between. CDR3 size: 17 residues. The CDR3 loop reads CASSSPRGNRYTGELFF. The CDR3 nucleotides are TGTGCCAGCAGCTCCCCGAGGGGGAATCGGTACACCGGGGAGCTGTTTTTT.

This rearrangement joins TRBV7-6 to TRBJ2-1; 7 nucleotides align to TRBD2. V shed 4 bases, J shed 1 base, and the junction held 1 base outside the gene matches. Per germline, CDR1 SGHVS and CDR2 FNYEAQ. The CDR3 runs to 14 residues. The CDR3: CASSSGRSYNEQFF. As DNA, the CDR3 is TGTGCCAGCAGCTCCGGGAGGTCCTACAATGAGCAGTTCTTC.

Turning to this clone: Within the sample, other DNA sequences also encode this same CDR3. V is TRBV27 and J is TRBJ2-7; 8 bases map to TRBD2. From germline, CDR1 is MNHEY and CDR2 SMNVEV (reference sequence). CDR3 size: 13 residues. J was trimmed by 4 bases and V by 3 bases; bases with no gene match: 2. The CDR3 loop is CASSLRGDYEQYF. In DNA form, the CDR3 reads TGTGCCAGCAGTTTGCGGGGGGATTACGAGCAGTACTTC.

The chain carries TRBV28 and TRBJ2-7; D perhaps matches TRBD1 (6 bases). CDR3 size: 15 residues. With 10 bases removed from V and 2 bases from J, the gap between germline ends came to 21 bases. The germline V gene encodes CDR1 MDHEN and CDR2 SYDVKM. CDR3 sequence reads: CATTSRLRGTYEQYF. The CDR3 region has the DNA TGTGCCACCACCAGCAGGCTCAGGGGAACCTACGAGCAGTACTTC.

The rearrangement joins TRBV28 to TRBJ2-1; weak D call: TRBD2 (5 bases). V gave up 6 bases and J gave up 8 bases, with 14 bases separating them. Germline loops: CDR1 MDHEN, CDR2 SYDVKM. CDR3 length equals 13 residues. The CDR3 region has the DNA TGTGCCAGCAGACCTACTATGGACTATGAGCAGTTCTTC. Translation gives CASRPTMDYEQFF. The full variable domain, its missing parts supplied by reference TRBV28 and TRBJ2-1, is DVKVTQSSRYLVKRTGEKVFLECVQDMDHENMFWYRQDPGLGLRLIYFSYDVKMKEKGDIPEGYSVSREKKERFSLILESASTNQTSMYLCASRPTMDYEQFFGPGTRLTVL.

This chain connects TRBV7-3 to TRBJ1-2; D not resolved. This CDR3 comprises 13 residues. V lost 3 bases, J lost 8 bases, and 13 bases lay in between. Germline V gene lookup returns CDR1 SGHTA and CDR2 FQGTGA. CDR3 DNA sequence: TGTGCCAGCAGCTTCGAGCCTATGAGGGGCTACACCTTC. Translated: CASSFEPMRGYTF.

CDR3 residues: CASSPQPGDTGELFF. The CDR3 nucleotides read TGTGCCAGCAGCCCCCAGCCAGGGGATACCGGGGAGCTGTTTTTT. V is TRBV7-3 and J is TRBJ2-2; possible D gene TRBD1, 6 bases. The CDR3 runs 15 residues. The V gene's germline CDR1 is SGHTA and CDR2 FQGTGA. V gave up 5 bases and J gave up 5 bases, with 15 bases separating them.

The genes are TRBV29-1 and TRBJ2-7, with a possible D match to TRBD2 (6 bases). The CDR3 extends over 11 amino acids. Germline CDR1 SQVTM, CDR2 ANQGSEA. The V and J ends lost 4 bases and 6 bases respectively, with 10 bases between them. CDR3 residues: CSVGDFGEQYF. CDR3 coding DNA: TGCAGCGTTGGGGACTTCGGCGAGCAGTACTTC.

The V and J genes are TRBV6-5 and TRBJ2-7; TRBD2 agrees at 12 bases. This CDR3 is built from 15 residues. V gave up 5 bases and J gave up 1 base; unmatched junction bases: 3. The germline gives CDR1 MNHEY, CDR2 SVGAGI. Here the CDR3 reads CASSMTSGSSYEQYF. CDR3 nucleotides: TGTGCCAGCAGTATGACTAGCGGGAGTTCCTACGAGCAGTACTTC.

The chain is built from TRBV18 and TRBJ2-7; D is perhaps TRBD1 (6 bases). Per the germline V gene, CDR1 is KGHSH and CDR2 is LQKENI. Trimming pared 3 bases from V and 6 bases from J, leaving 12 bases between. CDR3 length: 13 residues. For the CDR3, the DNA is TGTGCCAGCTCACCTGCGGCAGGGGTCGAGCAGTACTTC. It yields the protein CASSPAAGVEQYF.

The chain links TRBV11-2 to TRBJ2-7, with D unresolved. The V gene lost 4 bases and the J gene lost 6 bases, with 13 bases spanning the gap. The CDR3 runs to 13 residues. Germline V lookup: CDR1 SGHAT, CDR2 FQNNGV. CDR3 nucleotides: TGTGCCAGCAGCTGGGCTGGTGTGGGCGAGCAGTACTTC. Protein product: CASSWAGVGEQYF. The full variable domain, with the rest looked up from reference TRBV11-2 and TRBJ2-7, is EAGVAQSPRYKIIEKRQSVAFWCNPISGHATLYWYQQILGQGPKLLIQFQNNGVVDDSQLPKDRFSAERLKGVDSTLKIQPAKLEDSAVYLCASSWAGVGEQYFGPGTRLTVT.

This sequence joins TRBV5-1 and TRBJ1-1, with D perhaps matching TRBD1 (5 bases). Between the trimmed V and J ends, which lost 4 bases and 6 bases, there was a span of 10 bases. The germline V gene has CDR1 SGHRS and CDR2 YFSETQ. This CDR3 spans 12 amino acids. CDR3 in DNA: TGCGCCAGCAGCCTCACAGGTCCTGAAGCTTTCTTT. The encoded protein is CASSLTGPEAFF.

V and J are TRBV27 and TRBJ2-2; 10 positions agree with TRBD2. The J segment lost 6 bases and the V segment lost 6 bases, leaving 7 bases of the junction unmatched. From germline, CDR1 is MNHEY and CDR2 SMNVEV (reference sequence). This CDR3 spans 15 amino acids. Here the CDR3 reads CASSQAGGSPGELFF. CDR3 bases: TGTGCCAGCAGCCAAGCGGGAGGGTCCCCCGGGGAGCTGTTTTTT.

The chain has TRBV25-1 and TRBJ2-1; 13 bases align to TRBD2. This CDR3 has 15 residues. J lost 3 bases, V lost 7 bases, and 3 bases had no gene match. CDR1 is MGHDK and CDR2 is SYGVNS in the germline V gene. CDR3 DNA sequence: TGTGCCAGCAAGACTAGCGGGAGGATCTACAATGAGCAGTTCTTC. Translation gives CASKTSGRIYNEQFF.

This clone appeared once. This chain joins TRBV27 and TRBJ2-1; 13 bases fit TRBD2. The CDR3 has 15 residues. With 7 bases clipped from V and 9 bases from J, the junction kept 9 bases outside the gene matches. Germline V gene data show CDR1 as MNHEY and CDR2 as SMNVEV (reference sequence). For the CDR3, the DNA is TGTGCCAGCACCACCGGACTAGCGGGAGTAACTGAGCAGTTCTTC. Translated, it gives CASTTGLAGVTEQFF.